This record concerns one TCR beta chain sequence. Its antigen is undetermined. Here immunoSEQ multiplex PCR was the method, and the copy in TCRdb shows in-frame clones only, minus some. The sample has 25,000 to 30,000 clones; 75% to 90% are singletons. This sample stems from a study of PD-1 blockade in classical Hodgkin lymphoma. Looking at the study overall: Every 2 weeks, patients had 3 mg/kg nivolumab intravenously. Broader study findings: Repertoire differences have undefined causes, possibly disease activity or prior therapy. Newly diagnosed patients had baseline TCR diversity that was reportedly lower than that of healthy donors.

All patients experienced relapse after autologous stem cell transplantation, and brentuximab vedotin exposure was variable. Progressive disease, partial response or complete response was each patient's best response. V was cut by 6 bases and J by 8 bases, with 17 bases left in between. This CDR3 spans 14 amino acids. Germline CDR1 is SEHNR and CDR2 is FQNEAQ (reference sequence). This sample comprised peripheral blood mononuclear cells (PBMCs), obtained before the second cycle of nivolumab. The TCR was taken from a human donor with classical Hodgkin lymphoma. The chain links TRBV7-9 to TRBJ2-1; D remains ambiguous. The CDR3 DNA is TGTGCCAGCAGTCCGAGGCCACGGGTCTATGAGCAGTTCTTC. This sequence encodes CASSPRPRVYEQFF. The variable domain in full, with the rest retrieved from reference TRBV7-9 and TRBJ2-1, is DTGVSQNPRHKITKRGQNVTFRCDPISEHNRLYWYRQTLGQGPEFLTYFQNEAQLEKSRLLSDRFSAERPKGSFSTLEIQRTEQGDSAMYLCASSPRPRVYEQFFGPGTRLTVL.